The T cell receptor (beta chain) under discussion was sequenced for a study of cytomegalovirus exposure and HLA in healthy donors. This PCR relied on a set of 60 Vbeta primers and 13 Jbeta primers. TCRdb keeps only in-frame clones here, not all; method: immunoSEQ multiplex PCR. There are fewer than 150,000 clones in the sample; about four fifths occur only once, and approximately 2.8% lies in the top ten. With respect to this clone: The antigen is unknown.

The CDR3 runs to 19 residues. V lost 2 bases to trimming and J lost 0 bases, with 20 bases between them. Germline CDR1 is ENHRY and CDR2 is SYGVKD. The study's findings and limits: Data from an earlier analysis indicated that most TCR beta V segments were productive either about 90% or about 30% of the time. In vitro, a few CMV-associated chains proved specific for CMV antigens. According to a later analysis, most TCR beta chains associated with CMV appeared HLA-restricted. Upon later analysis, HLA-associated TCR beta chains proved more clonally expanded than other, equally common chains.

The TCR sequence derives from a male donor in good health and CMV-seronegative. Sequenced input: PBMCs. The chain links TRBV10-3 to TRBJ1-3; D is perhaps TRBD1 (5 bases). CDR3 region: CAISERRRDGPYSGNTIYF. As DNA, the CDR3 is TGTGCCATCAGTGAGCGGCGGAGGGACGGCCCCTACTCTGGAAACACCATATATTTT.